This T cell receptor (beta chain) was identified during a study of T-cell memory formation after mild COVID-19 (TCRdb year 2021). In the study overall: TCR sequence clusters from the two donors were found to be largely donor specific. Longitudinal TCRalpha and TCRbeta repertoire sequencing tracked T-cell clones expanding and contracting after mild COVID-19 in two donors. Two young, previously healthy adult volunteers, one female and one male, were included in the cohort. Study-wide conclusions, independent of this receptor: The study covered only a couple of mild cases, and larger cohorts including severe cases with pre-infection samples were considered necessary. Contracting CD4+ clones were found mainly in CM and EM memory subsets, while CD8+ clones were enriched in EMRA. Whether the second-wave clones peaking on day 37 were SARS-CoV-2 specific was not confirmed. The detection of some responding clones in pre-infection memory suggests that pre-existing cross-reactive memory T cells joined the SARS-CoV-2 response. Clones that contracted from day 15 to 85 showed balanced CD4/CD8 phenotypes, whereas a second wave of clones that expanded from day 15 to 37 leaned towards CD4+.

V drops 7 bases and J drops 3 bases, leaving 15 bases in between. The cysteine opens and the phenylalanine closes a CDR3 of 14 amino acids. The only DNA kept is the CDR3, 42 bases in frame from the first base. Sequencer: Illumina NovaSeq 6000. TCRalpha and TCRbeta cDNA libraries were constructed by 5'RACE with constant-segment primers, with sample barcodes and unique molecular identifiers being introduced. RNA was extracted from every sample with Trizol reagent. The libraries were amplified in two PCR steps, and the second step added a second sample barcode and Illumina TruSeq adapters. Sequencing of the libraries was done on an Illumina NovaSeq, producing 2 x 150 bp paired-end reads. Per the original workflow: The reads were demultiplexed and collapsed into UMI-guided consensus sequences using migec v1.2.7. With mixcr v2.1.11, UMI consensuses were aligned to TRA and TRB V and J templates and assembled into clonotypes. A clonotype was counted as expanded or contracted only if both edgeR and NoisET called the change significant, with noise models trained on biological replicates. edgeR calls used a false discovery rate-adjusted p below 0.01 and a log2 fold-change threshold of 1. As an exploratory analysis of dynamics, max-normalized trajectories of the 1000 most abundant clonotypes were examined with PCA combined with hierarchical clustering. Each responding clone was given a CD4 or CD8 phenotype based on the CD4+ and CD8+ repertoires, which had been sequenced separately. TCRdb reprocessing: public reads trimmed at Q25 with fastp, clones called with MiXCR, in-frame beta chains kept. Here each entry gathers all rows of one CDR3 protein and keeps the most common genes and DNA. The V and J calls come from TCRdb's annotation, not from the publication. This sample lists approximately 440,000 distinct CDR3 sequences; roughly 20% were detected once. The ten most abundant clones make up around 8% of the sample.

About this clonotype itself: Its binding antigen is unknown. Base-call qualities are not available, and no considerably larger clone is one nucleotide away.

Ficoll-Paque density gradient centrifugation was used to isolate PBMCs. The rearranged segments are TRBV12-3 or TRBV12-4 and TRBJ1-2, with the identity of the D gene unclear. This sequence originates from an adult woman who had mild COVID-19 (a few samples of this study predate the infection). The sample titles of this study are shuffled in the database, so cell type and time point are left out; the donor was told from shared clones. The sequenced sample consisted of PBMCs or a T cell subset sorted from them (not recorded which). In nucleotides, the sequence is TGTGCCAGCACGCCAGCGCCTCTAGACTATGGCTACACCTTC. It codes for CASTPAPLDYGYTF.